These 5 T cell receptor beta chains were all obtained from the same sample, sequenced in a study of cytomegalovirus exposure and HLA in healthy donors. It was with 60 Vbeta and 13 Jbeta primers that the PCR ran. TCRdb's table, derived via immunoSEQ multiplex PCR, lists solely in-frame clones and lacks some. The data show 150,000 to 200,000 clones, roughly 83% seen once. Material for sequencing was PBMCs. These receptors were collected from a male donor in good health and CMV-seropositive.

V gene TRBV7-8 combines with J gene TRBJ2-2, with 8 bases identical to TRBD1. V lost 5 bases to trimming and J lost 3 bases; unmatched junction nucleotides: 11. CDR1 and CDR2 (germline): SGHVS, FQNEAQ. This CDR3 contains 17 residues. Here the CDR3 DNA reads TGTGCCAGCAGCCCTACAGGACAGGGTTACGACACCGGGGAGCTGTTTTTT. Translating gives CASSPTGQGYDTGELFF.

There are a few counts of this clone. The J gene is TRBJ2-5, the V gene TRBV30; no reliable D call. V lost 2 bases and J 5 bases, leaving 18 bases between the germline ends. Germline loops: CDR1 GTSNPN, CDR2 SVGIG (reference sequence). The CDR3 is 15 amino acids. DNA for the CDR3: TGTGCCTGGAGTACTGGATCAATCAACGGGGAGACCCAGTACTTC. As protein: CAWSTGSINGETQYF.

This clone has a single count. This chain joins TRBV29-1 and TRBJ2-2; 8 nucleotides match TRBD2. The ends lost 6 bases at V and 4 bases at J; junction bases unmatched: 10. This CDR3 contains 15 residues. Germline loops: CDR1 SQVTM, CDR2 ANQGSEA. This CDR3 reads CSVAQAGEVTGELFF. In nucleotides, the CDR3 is TGCAGCGTGGCTCAAGCGGGAGAGGTCACCGGGGAGCTGTTTTTT.

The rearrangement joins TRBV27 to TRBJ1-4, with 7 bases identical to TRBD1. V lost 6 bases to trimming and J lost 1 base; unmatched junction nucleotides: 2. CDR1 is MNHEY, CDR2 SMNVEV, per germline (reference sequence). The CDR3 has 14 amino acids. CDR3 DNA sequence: TGTGCCAGCAGGCGACAGGGAACTAATGAAAAACTGTTTTTT. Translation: CASRRQGTNEKLFF.

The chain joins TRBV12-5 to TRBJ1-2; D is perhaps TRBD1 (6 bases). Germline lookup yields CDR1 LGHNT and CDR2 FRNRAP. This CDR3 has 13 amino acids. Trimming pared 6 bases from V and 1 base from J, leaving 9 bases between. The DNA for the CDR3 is TGTGCTAGTGGCTTACAGGGTAACTATGGCTACACCTTC. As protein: CASGLQGNYGYTF.